This TCR beta chain was observed in a study of blood T cell repertoires in COVID-19. Across the study: Some COVID-19 samples were acute and others convalescent; all came from the United States, Italy and Spain.

The CDR3 sequence is 12 residues long. With 3 bases removed from V and 12 bases from J, the gap between germline ends came to 14 bases. Germline loops: CDR1 MNHNS, CDR2 SASEGT. Sequencing was performed with immunoSEQ multiplex PCR; in TCRdb, only in-frame clones are kept and a portion is missing. The sample carries 210,000 or so clones, approximately 80% recorded once. V usage is TRBV6-1 and J usage is TRBJ1-2; no definite D call. The clonotype originates from a man between 60 and 75 years old who had recovered from COVID-19. The specimen sequenced was PBMCs or T cells enriched from blood (not recorded which). CDR3 DNA sequence: TGTGCCAGCAGTGATCCAACCCTGAGGGACACCTTC. It specifies CASSDPTLRDTF.